Each of the 16 T cell receptor beta chains below was sequenced from the same sample in a study of cytomegalovirus exposure and HLA in healthy donors. Primers for the PCR totalled 60 Vbeta and 13 Jbeta. TCRdb's table, derived via immunoSEQ multiplex PCR, lists solely in-frame clones and lacks some. This sample has some 180,000 clones, with 70% to 85% found just once. The source material was PBMCs. The receptors here all came from a woman aged 25 to 39 in good health and CMV-seropositive.

The rearrangement links TRBV7-9 to TRBJ1-5, with a tentative D call TRBD1 (5 bases). The CDR3 is made up of 13 amino acids. V lost 5 bases and J 5 bases, leaving 10 bases between the germline ends. Germline lookup yields CDR1 SEHNR and CDR2 FQNEAQ (reference sequence). The CDR3 coding sequence is TGTGCCAGCAGCACTACGGGGGATCAGCCCCAGCATTTT. It specifies CASSTTGDQPQHF.

The V and J genes are TRBV11-2 and TRBJ2-3, with a possible D match to TRBD2 (5 bases). The CDR3 extends over 15 amino acids. Per germline, CDR1 SGHAT and CDR2 FQNNGV. Trimming cost V 0 bases and J 8 bases, with 15 bases left between them. In DNA form, the CDR3 reads TGTGCCAGCAGCTTAGAGGACTCCACGGGGAGTACGCAGTATTTT. It yields the protein CASSLEDSTGSTQYF. Filled out from reference TRBV11-2 and TRBJ2-3, the complete variable domain reads EAGVAQSPRYKIIEKRQSVAFWCNPISGHATLYWYQQILGQGPKLLIQFQNNGVVDDSQLPKDRFSAERLKGVDSTLKIQPAKLEDSAVYLCASSLEDSTGSTQYFGPGTRLTVL.

The chain couples TRBV2 to TRBJ2-1, with D possibly matching TRBD2 (6 bases). V gave up 8 bases and J gave up 13 bases, with 18 bases separating them. The CDR3 contains 12 residues. Germline V CDR1 and CDR2: SNHLY, FYNNEI. The CDR3 sequence is CASGQGSGIQFF. CDR3 DNA: TGTGCCAGCGGGCAGGGTAGCGGTATCCAGTTCTTC.

The sample holds a few counts of this clone. J is TRBJ2-7 and V is TRBV4-3; 11 bases agree with TRBD2. Per the germline V gene, CDR1 is LGHNA and CDR2 is YSLEER. The CDR3 consists of 16 residues. The V segment lost 0 bases and the J segment 5 bases; nucleotides outside the gene matches: 6. CDR3: CASSQDRLAGTNEQYF. As DNA, the CDR3 is TGCGCCAGCAGCCAAGATCGACTAGCGGGAACCAACGAGCAGTACTTC.

V usage is TRBV10-3 and J usage is TRBJ1-3; weak D call: TRBD1 (5 bases). The CDR3 is made up of 15 amino acids. Trimming took off 6 bases at V and 2 bases at J, with 14 bases between the two ends. Germline V lookup: CDR1 ENHRY, CDR2 SYGVKD. This CDR3 reads CAIREDSSTGNTIYF. In DNA, the CDR3 is TGTGCCATCAGGGAAGACAGCTCGACTGGAAACACCATATATTTT.

This rearrangement joins TRBV6-5 to TRBJ2-3; 8 bases are a match to TRBD1. This CDR3 has 15 amino acids. V shed 6 bases, J shed 0 bases, and the junction held 5 bases outside the gene matches. The germline V gene encodes CDR1 MNHEY and CDR2 SVGAGI. The chain's CDR3 is CASRGDRSSTDTQYF. CDR3 DNA: TGTGCCAGCAGGGGGGACAGGTCTAGCACAGATACGCAGTATTTT.

The gene calls are TRBV7-6 and TRBJ2-5; D is uncertain. CDR1 and CDR2 (germline): SGHVS, FNYEAQ. The CDR3 runs to 15 residues. Trimming pared 0 bases from V and 2 bases from J, leaving 10 bases between. CDR3 amino acids: CASSLAVLSQETQYF. The CDR3, as DNA: TGTGCCAGCAGCTTAGCGGTGCTTAGTCAAGAGACCCAGTACTTC.

The chain carries TRBV7-2 and TRBJ2-3; D is perhaps TRBD2 (6 bases). This CDR3 is built from 14 residues. CDR1 is SGHTA and CDR2 is FQGNSA in the germline V gene. Deletions cut 4 bases from V and 0 bases from J, with 8 bases between. The CDR3 DNA follows: TGTGCCAGCAGCTGGGACTTGAGCACAGATACGCAGTATTTT. Residues: CASSWDLSTDTQYF.

Only one count was recorded for this clone. The rearrangement links TRBV7-6 to TRBJ2-3; 7 positions match TRBD2. This CDR3 has 15 residues. Unmatched junction bases numbered 13, after V lost 7 bases and J lost 6 bases. Germline CDR1 SGHVS, CDR2 FNYEAQ. This chain's CDR3 is CASTEGGEGVDTQYF. Here the CDR3 DNA reads TGTGCCAGCACCGAGGGCGGGGAGGGCGTGGATACGCAGTATTTT.

The CDR3 loop reads CASMVAGGPTDTQYF. The DNA for the CDR3 is TGTGCCAGCATGGTAGCGGGAGGGCCCACAGATACGCAGTATTTT. The V and J genes are TRBV6-5 and TRBJ2-3; 11 bases are a match to TRBD2. There are 15 residues in the CDR3. J lost 2 bases, V lost 7 bases, and 5 bases had no gene match. Looked up from germline, CDR1 is MNHEY and CDR2 is SVGAGI.

The chain recombines TRBV23-1 with TRBJ2-1, with TRBD1 identical over 8 bases. TRBV23-1 is noted as an ORF with a role that remains uncertain. This CDR3 has 14 amino acids. The V segment lost 7 bases and the J segment 6 bases; nucleotides outside the gene matches: 8. This CDR3 reads CASTLQGVCNEQFF. The CDR3 bases are TGCGCCAGCACCCTACAGGGGGTCTGCAATGAGCAGTTCTTC.

The V and J genes are TRBV7-5 and TRBJ2-2; no DNA check was done on the table's D call, TRBD1. TRBV7-5 is tagged as a pseudogene. CDR3 length equals 16 residues. DNA for the CDR3: TGTGCCAGAAGCCCCCGGGACAGGGAAAACACCGGGGAGCTGTTTTTT. It codes for CARSPRDRENTGELFF.

This chain links TRBV11-2 with TRBJ2-3; D gene uncertain. CDR1 is SGHAT and CDR2 is FQNNGV in the germline V gene. This CDR3 contains 14 residues. V dropped 1 base and J dropped 4 bases, with 9 bases sitting between them. CDR3 bases: TGTGCCAGCAGCTTAGTTGCAGGCGCAGATACGCAGTATTTT. Translated, it gives CASSLVAGADTQYF.

This chain links TRBV5-1 with TRBJ2-2; 13 bases are shared with TRBD2. Germline V gene data show CDR1 as SGHRS and CDR2 as YFSETQ. CDR3 length equals 18 residues. Germline trimming cut 6 bases from V and 7 bases from J; bases unmatched to any gene: 15. CDR3 bases: TGCGCCAGCAAGCCCCTTCCGGGACTAGCGGGACGGATCGGGGAGCTGTTTTTT. It translates to CASKPLPGLAGRIGELFF.

The chain joins TRBV7-2 to TRBJ2-7, with 7 nucleotides matching TRBD2. Looked up from germline, CDR1 is SGHTA and CDR2 is FQGNSA. V was pared by 1 base and J by 5 bases, with 2 bases of the junction left unmatched. This CDR3 is 13 amino acids long. The CDR3 DNA reads as TGTGCCAGCAGCTTAGTCGGGGGGAACGAGCAGTACTTC. Protein: CASSLVGGNEQYF.

This clone was seen a few times. This rearrangement joins TRBV10-2 to TRBJ2-7; a weak D match, TRBD1 (6 bases). The V gene's germline CDR1 is WSHSY and CDR2 SAAADI. The CDR3 sequence is 14 residues long. V dropped 3 bases and J dropped 0 bases, with 9 bases sitting between them. The CDR3 DNA is TGCGCCAGCAGTGAAGTGACAGGCTCCTACGAGCAGTACTTC. Its protein product is CASSEVTGSYEQYF.